This T cell receptor (beta chain) comes out of a study of CD8+ T cells in alopecia areata. Study-wide results and caveats: Affected scalp, especially in alopecia totalis/universalis, had a higher clonality than normal scalp did. Scalp clonality, together with expanded CD8+ clones among the top 100, fell significantly with tofacitinib. Persistence of many expanded lesional clones was seen in scalp and blood during tofacitinib.

The treatment: oral pan-JAK inhibitor, 5-10 mg twice daily. The germline V gene encodes CDR1 MGHRA and CDR2 YSYEKL. V shed 4 bases, J shed 3 bases, and the junction held 6 bases outside the gene matches. CDR3 length equals 15 residues. Following RNA extraction, reverse transcription yielded cDNA that acted as the sequencing template. Assay: immunoSEQ multiplex PCR; the TCRdb copy retains only in-frame clones and omits some. The sample yields roughly 220,000 clones, approximately 72% seen once. This clone was recorded a few times. Its matching antigen is unknown. Sample: CD4+ T cells sorted from blood, taken around week 46, from a patient treated with tofacitinib. This receptor was identified in a human donor with alopecia areata. The chain uses TRBV4-1 and TRBJ1-5; TRBD1 aligns across 7 bases. The CDR3 region is CASSPYGQVNQPQHF. In DNA, the CDR3 is TGCGCCAGCAGCCCTTATGGACAGGTCAATCAGCCCCAGCATTTT.